Shown below are 23 T cell receptor beta chains from a single sample sequenced in a study of T-cell reconstitution after alpha-beta-depleted transplantation in children. Unique molecular identifiers were incorporated when the TCRbeta library was constructed. Using its own MiXCR run on the PCR reads, TCRdb lists one record per CDR3 protein. The sample contains about 600,000 distinct CDR3 sequences, roughly 10% of which appear only once. The sample was PBMCs from the stem cell graft donor, taken from the stem cell graft. All receptors derive from a human donor who donated a stem cell graft to a child with acute myeloid leukemia.

J is TRBJ2-7 and V is TRBV15; 11 nucleotides align to TRBD2. CDR3 size: 15 residues. The V gene's germline CDR1 is LNHNV and CDR2 YYDKDF (reference sequence). V gave up 0 bases and J gave up 6 bases; unmatched junction bases: 4. CDR3: CATSRETSGRSEQYF. In DNA, the CDR3 is TGTGCCACCAGCAGAGAAACTAGCGGGAGAAGCGAGCAGTACTTC. The variable domain in full, completed from reference TRBV15 and TRBJ2-7, reads DAMVIQNPRYQVTQFGKPVTLSCSQTLNHNVMYWYQQKSSQAPKLLFHYYDKDFNNEADTPDNFQSRRPNTSFCFLDIRSPGLGDTAMYLCATSRETSGRSEQYFGPGTRLTVT.

This clonotype was recorded at least ten times. The rearrangement joins TRBV6-6 to TRBJ1-5, with unresolved D. CDR1 is MNHNY and CDR2 is SVGAGI in the germline V gene (reference sequence). The CDR3 covers 16 residues. V lost 7 bases to trimming and J lost 2 bases, with 18 bases between them. This CDR3 is CASTLGQTPGNQPQHF. The CDR3 DNA follows: TGTGCCAGCACTCTGGGCCAAACCCCGGGCAATCAGCCCCAGCATTTT.

The rearrangement links TRBV12-3 or TRBV12-4 to TRBJ2-7; no clear D. CDR3 length: 12 amino acids. V was cut by 9 bases and J by 3 bases, with 12 bases left in between. DNA for the CDR3: TGTGCCAGTCTAGGCCCTAACTACGAGCAGTACTTC. Residues: CASLGPNYEQYF.

This clonotype appeared a few times. The chain links TRBV27 to TRBJ2-1, with TRBD2 matching 8 bases. The V gene's germline CDR1 is MNHEY and CDR2 SMNVEV (reference sequence). The CDR3 consists of 17 residues. The ends lost 3 bases at V and 0 bases at J; junction bases unmatched: 7. Here the CDR3 reads CASSFYGSGISYNEQFF. DNA for the CDR3: TGTGCCAGCAGTTTTTATGGTAGCGGGATCTCCTACAATGAGCAGTTCTTC.

This clonotype was seen more than once but under ten times. In DNA form, the CDR3 reads TGCAGTGCTAGAGTGAAGAGAGAGGTTGGGACTACGCTGAACACCGGGGAGCTGTTTTTT. Its protein is CSARVKREVGTTLNTGELFF. The chain carries TRBV20-1 and TRBJ2-2; 7 bases map to TRBD2. V was pared by 1 base and J by 1 base, with 18 bases of the junction left unmatched. Germline loops: CDR1 DFQATT, CDR2 SNEGSKA (reference sequence). The CDR3 spans 20 residues.

This clonotype was seen at least ten times. The chain couples TRBV3-1 to TRBJ2-7; D is undetermined. CDR1 LGHDT and CDR2 YNNKEL come from the germline V gene (reference sequence). The CDR3 sequence is 15 residues long. Trimming cost V 1 base and J 0 bases, with 10 bases left between them. CDR3 sequence: CASSQGNGFSYEQYF. DNA of the CDR3: TGTGCCAGCAGCCAAGGGAACGGTTTCTCCTACGAGCAGTACTTC.

This chain uses TRBV7-8 with TRBJ2-3; 8 nucleotides match TRBD2. V lost 5 bases to trimming and J lost 0 bases; unmatched junction nucleotides: 13. From germline, CDR1 is SGHVS and CDR2 FQNEAQ. CDR3 length: 18 amino acids. The CDR3 nucleotides read TGTGCCAGCAGCAGGATTAGATTTCTAGCGGGCAGCACAGATACGCAGTATTTT. This translates into CASSRIRFLAGSTDTQYF.

This clonotype was counted at least ten times. The chain has TRBV29-1 and TRBJ1-1; D possibly corresponds to TRBD1 (5 bases). V gave up 3 bases and J gave up 1 base, with 9 bases separating them. The CDR3 sequence is 13 residues long. CDR1 is SQVTM, CDR2 ANQGSEA, per germline. The CDR3 reads CSVDKGRNTEAFF. CDR3 nucleotide sequence: TGCAGCGTTGATAAGGGGCGGAACACTGAAGCTTTCTTT.

This clonotype was seen repeatedly, ten times or more. The chain is built from TRBV9 and TRBJ2-3, with TRBD2 matching 7 bases. The V and J ends lost 7 bases and 6 bases, in that order; junction bases with no gene match: 8. Germline-derived CDR1 and CDR2 are SGDLS and YYNGEE. The CDR3 runs to 13 residues. CDR3 amino acids: CASGREVGDTQYF. For the CDR3, the DNA is TGTGCCAGCGGGAGGGAGGTTGGCGATACGCAGTATTTT.

This sequence joins TRBV10-3 and TRBJ2-7; 14 nucleotides agree with TRBD2. The CDR3 is 18 residues long. The V gene end was trimmed by 4 bases and the J gene end by 0 bases; junction bases not matched to a gene: 8. Germline CDR1 is ENHRY and CDR2 is SYGVKD. This chain's CDR3 is CAISGPGLAGDYSYEQYF. CDR3 nucleotides: TGTGCCATCAGTGGACCGGGACTAGCGGGAGATTACTCCTACGAGCAGTACTTC.

This chain uses TRBV20-1 with TRBJ1-5, with unresolved D. The CDR3 has 10 amino acids. Trimming left V 1 base short and J 7 bases short, with 2 bases between. Germline CDR1 reads DFQATT; CDR2 reads SNEGSKA (reference sequence). The CDR3 loop reads CSARGQPQHF. CDR3 nucleotide sequence: TGCAGTGCTAGAGGACAGCCCCAGCATTTT.

This clonotype was observed a few times. The rearrangement uses TRBV20-1 and TRBJ2-1, with TRBD1 identical over 7 bases. The length of the CDR3 is 15 residues. Trimming at V came to 5 bases and at J to 3 bases, leaving 10 bases not matched to a gene. Germline CDR1 is DFQATT and CDR2 is SNEGSKA (reference sequence). CDR3: CSAGNRDSIYNEQFF. The CDR3 DNA sequence: TGCAGTGCTGGAAACCGGGACAGCATCTACAATGAGCAGTTCTTC.

This clonotype was observed at least ten times. The chain couples TRBV4-2 to TRBJ2-1, with TRBD2 matching over 8 bases. This CDR3 is 17 amino acids long. Germline assignment: CDR1 LGHNA and CDR2 YNFKEQ. V gave up 1 base and J gave up 0 bases; unmatched junction bases: 5. This CDR3 reads CASSQGAGRASYNEQFF. As DNA, the CDR3 is TGTGCCAGCAGCCAAGGGGCCGGGAGGGCCTCCTACAATGAGCAGTTCTTC.

The rearrangement uses TRBV19 and TRBJ2-3, with 7 bases lining up with TRBD2. This CDR3 has 15 residues. Trimming removed 4 bases from V and 0 bases from J; junction bases left unmatched: 4. Germline CDR1 LNHDA, CDR2 SQIVND (reference sequence). The CDR3 DNA is TGTGCCAGTAGTAGGGCTAGCGGAAGCACAGATACGCAGTATTTT. Translating it yields CASSRASGSTDTQYF.

This clonotype was seen at least ten times. V is TRBV27 and J is TRBJ2-5; TRBD2 might be the D (6 bases). Looked up from germline, CDR1 is MNHEY and CDR2 is SMNVEV (reference sequence). The V and J ends lost 5 bases and 3 bases respectively, with 16 bases between them. The CDR3 totals 15 residues. The CDR3 spells CASSGGEGGKETQYF. CDR3 nucleotides: TGTGCCAGCAGTGGGGGTGAGGGCGGGAAAGAGACCCAGTACTTC.

This clonotype was seen ten or more times. The rearrangement uses TRBV24-1 and TRBJ2-7; TRBD2 aligns across 9 bases. Germline CDR1 and CDR2: KGHDR and SFDVKD. V trimming: 1 base; J trimming: 5 bases; junction bases outside the gene matches: 8. The CDR3 sequence is 16 residues long. CDR3 loop: CATSDFWSSGINEQYF. The DNA of the CDR3 is TGTGCCACCAGTGATTTTTGGTCTAGCGGGATCAACGAGCAGTACTTC.

This clonotype was counted at least ten times. The chain couples TRBV6-1 to TRBJ2-1; D unclear. Trimming shortened V by 5 bases and J by 4 bases, and 3 bases separated the two germline ends. CDR3 length: 11 amino acids. From germline, CDR1 is MNHNS and CDR2 SASEGT. The CDR3, as DNA: TGTGCCAGCAGTCAATACAATGAGCAGTTCTTC. It translates to CASSQYNEQFF.

This clonotype was seen a handful of times. The chain combines TRBV10-3 with TRBJ1-1; D remains ambiguous. The CDR3 runs to 15 residues. V was trimmed by 0 bases and J by 3 bases, leaving 11 bases between them. The germline gives CDR1 ENHRY, CDR2 SYGVKD. This CDR3 reads CAISESGSVYTEAFF. CDR3 nucleotide sequence: TGTGCCATCAGTGAGTCGGGCAGCGTTTACACTGAAGCTTTCTTT.

This clonotype turned up a few times. The chain joins TRBV5-1 to TRBJ2-1, with 8 bases matching TRBD2. Germline CDR1 is SGHRS and CDR2 is YFSETQ. The length of the CDR3 is 14 residues. Germline trimming cut 4 bases from V and 8 bases from J; bases unmatched to any gene: 8. CDR3 sequence reads: CASSGVAGSDEQFF. Written as DNA, the CDR3 is TGCGCCAGCAGCGGGGTAGCGGGAAGCGATGAGCAGTTCTTC.

V usage is TRBV12-3 or TRBV12-4 and J usage is TRBJ2-6, with a weak D call TRBD1 (6 bases). Deletions cut 3 bases from V and 3 bases from J, with 12 bases between. The CDR3 has 16 residues. CDR3 region: CASSLSQGFGANVLTF. CDR3 nucleotide sequence: TGTGCCAGCAGTTTGAGCCAGGGGTTTGGGGCCAACGTCCTGACTTTC.

This clonotype was counted at least ten times. V gene TRBV5-4 combines with J gene TRBJ2-7; 8 positions match TRBD1. Germline values: CDR1 SGHNT, CDR2 YYREEE (reference sequence). V was pared by 4 bases and J by 6 bases, with 15 bases of the junction left unmatched. The CDR3 runs 16 residues. The CDR3 bases are TGTGCCAGCAGCACATTCGACAGGGGCTCGAGCGGCGAGCAGTACTTC. Its protein is CASSTFDRGSSGEQYF.

This chain joins TRBV7-2 and TRBJ2-1; 13 bases align to TRBD2. J lost 7 bases, V lost 2 bases, and 5 bases had no gene match. Germline lookup yields CDR1 SGHTA and CDR2 FQGNSA. The CDR3 has 16 amino acids. As DNA, the CDR3 is TGTGCCAGCAGCTTACAGGGGACTAGCGGGGTTAATGAGCAGTTCTTC. Translated: CASSLQGTSGVNEQFF.

This clonotype was detected only a few times. The V gene is TRBV29-1, the J gene TRBJ2-7; 14 bases are a match to TRBD2. The CDR3 runs to 14 residues. The germline V gene encodes CDR1 SQVTM and CDR2 ANQGSEA. V gave up 5 bases and J gave up 3 bases; unmatched junction bases: 3. CDR3 amino acids: CSVPGLAGDYEQYF. CDR3 DNA sequence: TGCAGCGTTCCGGGACTAGCGGGAGACTACGAGCAGTACTTC.